The sequence of this TCR beta chain was determined in a study of blood T cell repertoires in COVID-19. CDR1 is KGHSH and CDR2 is LQKENI in the germline V gene. Trimming pared 6 bases from V and 8 bases from J, leaving 20 bases between. This CDR3 region has 15 residues. This table comes from immunoSEQ multiplex PCR, and its TCRdb copy is limited to in-frame clones, with some not included. Of about 140,000 clones in the sample, 70% to 90% were seen once. The chain carries TRBV18 and TRBJ2-1; D is undetermined. The sequenced sample consisted of PBMCs or T cells enriched from blood (not recorded which). The TCR originated in a middle-aged woman who had recovered from COVID-19. The CDR3 nucleotides are TGTGCCAGCTCGAGTCCACCCAATATCTTACATGAGCAGTTCTTC. This sequence encodes CASSSPPNILHEQFF.